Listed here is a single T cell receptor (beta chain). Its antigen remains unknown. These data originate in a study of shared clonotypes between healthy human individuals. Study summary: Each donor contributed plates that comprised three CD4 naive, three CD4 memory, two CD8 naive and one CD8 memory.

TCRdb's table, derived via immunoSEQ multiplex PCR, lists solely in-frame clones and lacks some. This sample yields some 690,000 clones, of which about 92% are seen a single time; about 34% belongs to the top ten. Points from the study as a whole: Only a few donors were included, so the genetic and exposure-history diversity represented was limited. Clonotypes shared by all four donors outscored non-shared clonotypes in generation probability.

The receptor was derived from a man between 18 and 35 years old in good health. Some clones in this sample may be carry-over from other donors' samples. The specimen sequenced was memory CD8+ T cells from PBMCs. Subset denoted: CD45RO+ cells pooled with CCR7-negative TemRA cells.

CDR3 sequence: CARSLWSCEGRRNIQYF. CDR3 sequence (DNA): TGTGCCAGAAGCTTGTGGTCCTGCGAGGGTAGGCGAAACATTCAGTACTTC. The gene calls are TRBV5-3 and TRBJ2-4; D perhaps matches TRBD2 (5 bases). TRBV5-3 is sorted into the ORF group, with uncertain function. Trimming took 1 base from V and 6 from J, leaving 20 bases between them. The CDR3 covers 17 residues.